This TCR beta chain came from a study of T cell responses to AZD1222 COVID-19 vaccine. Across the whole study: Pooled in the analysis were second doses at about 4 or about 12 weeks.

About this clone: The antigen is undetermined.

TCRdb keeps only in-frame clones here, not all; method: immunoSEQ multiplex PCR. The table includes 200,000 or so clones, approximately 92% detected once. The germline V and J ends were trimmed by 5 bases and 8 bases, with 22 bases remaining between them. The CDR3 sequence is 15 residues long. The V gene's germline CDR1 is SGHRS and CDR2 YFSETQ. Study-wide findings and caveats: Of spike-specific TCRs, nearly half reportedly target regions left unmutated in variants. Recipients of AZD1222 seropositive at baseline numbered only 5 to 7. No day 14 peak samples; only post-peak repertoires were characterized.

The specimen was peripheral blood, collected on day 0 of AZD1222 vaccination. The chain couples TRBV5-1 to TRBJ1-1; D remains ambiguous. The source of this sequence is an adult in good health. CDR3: CASRVGLGDPEEAFF. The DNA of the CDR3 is TGCGCCAGCAGGGTGGGGTTAGGTGACCCGGAGGAAGCTTTCTTT.